This entry features one T cell receptor beta chain sequence. The antigen remains unidentified. A much larger clone lies one base from this, so it may be a read error. Diagnosing involved the use of clinical symptoms, serum thyroxine and TRAb, thyroid ultrasound and orbital computed tomography. The sample comes from a study of T cells in Graves' hyperthyroidism and ophthalmopathy. The study's findings and limits: It was a median about 6.5 months before onset that the model predicted ophthalmopathy. Ophthalmopathy stood apart from stable hyperthyroidism in a 13 V-J model. Researchers found most expanded thyroid clonotypes above 0.001 in blood as well.

RNA transcripts gave rise to amplified TCR beta CDR3 regions. With the HTBI primer set, the TCR CDR3 went through a first round of RT-PCR. TCRdb fed the multiplex PCR reads into MiXCR, producing one record per CDR3 protein. This table holds 300,000 to 400,000 distinct CDR3 sequences, over 10% found once. Germline assignment: CDR1 SGHTA and CDR2 FQGNSA. The V and J ends lost 3 bases and 7 bases respectively, with 22 bases between them. The CDR3 spans 16 residues. This chain links TRBV7-2 with TRBJ2-7, with a possible D match to TRBD2 (6 bases). The TCR was taken from a woman under 30 with Graves' hyperthyroidism. Specimen: blood. The CDR3 reads CASSFSGTSSCNEQYF. In DNA, the CDR3 is TGTGCCAGCAGCTTTTCGGGGACTTCGTCCTGCAATGAGCAGTACTTC.